What follows are 18 T cell receptor beta chains derived from one specimen sequenced in a study of spatial heterogeneity in lung cancer. Findings and limits, study-wide: Tumoral mutation counts were tracked by counts of expanded intratumoral alpha and beta TCRs.

Time point in this sample: sample taken at primary tumor resection. MiXCR, applied by TCRdb to the 5' RACE reads, yields one record per CDR3 protein. The sample has about 25,000 distinct CDR3 sequences, 8.8% seen once. Their antigens remain unidentified. This specimen was lung tumor tissue, taken at surgery. These receptors were obtained from a male donor with early-stage non-small cell lung cancer.

This chain joins TRBV30 and TRBJ2-3; 7 nucleotides agree with TRBD2. This CDR3 has 14 residues. Losses at the gene ends were 2 bases for V and 3 bases for J; bases not matched to a gene: 5. CDR1 is GTSNPN, CDR2 SVGIG, per germline (reference sequence). CDR3 loop: CAWSRGGRTDTQYF. CDR3 DNA sequence: TGTGCCTGGAGTCGGGGCGGGAGAACAGATACGCAGTATTTT. Full variable domain (outside the CDR3, taken from reference TRBV30 and TRBJ2-3): SQTIHQWPATLVQPVGSPLSLECTVEGTSNPNLYWYRQAAGRGLQLLFYSVGIGQISSEVPQNLSASRPQDRQFILSSKKLLLSDSGFYLCAWSRGGRTDTQYFGPGTRLTVL.

This clonotype has a handful of counts. This chain joins TRBV19 and TRBJ2-2, with D unclear. The CDR3 loop spans 16 amino acids. Trimming took 4 bases from V and 6 from J, leaving 18 bases between them. Germline V lookup: CDR1 LNHDA, CDR2 SQIVND (reference sequence). Here the CDR3 DNA reads TGTGCCAGTAGTAGATTAAGAGAAATAGTCGCCGGGGAGCTGTTTTTT. Translating gives CASSRLREIVAGELFF.

This clonotype was seen a handful of times. The chain has TRBV12-3 or TRBV12-4 and TRBJ1-4; D gene ambiguous. CDR3 size: 16 residues. V shed 10 bases and J shed 3 bases, with 21 bases lying between them. CDR3 sequence (DNA): TGTGCCACCGCAGCCGGGGTCGGGAGGTCTAATGAAAAACTGTTTTTT. Translated, it gives CATAAGVGRSNEKLFF.

This clonotype was detected ten times or more. The chain couples TRBV20-1 to TRBJ1-1; maybe TRBD1 (5 bases). From germline, CDR1 is DFQATT and CDR2 SNEGSKA (reference sequence). V was cut by 0 bases and J by 1 base, with 9 bases left in between. This CDR3 is 14 amino acids long. The CDR3 DNA is TGCAGTGCTAGAGATACCGGGGGGAACACTGAAGCTTTCTTT. As protein: CSARDTGGNTEAFF.

V and J are TRBV6-2 or TRBV6-3 and TRBJ2-1; 8 bases are shared with TRBD1. Germline V gene lookup returns CDR1 MNHEY and CDR2 SVGEGT. This CDR3 region has 15 residues. V lost 5 bases to trimming and J lost 6 bases; unmatched junction nucleotides: 9. The CDR3 protein is CASSRGTGRINEQFF. CDR3 DNA: TGTGCCAGCAGTCGCGGGACAGGTCGTATCAATGAGCAGTTCTTC.

There are many counts of this clonotype. V is TRBV7-9 and J is TRBJ2-2; TRBD2 is a possible D gene (5 bases). This CDR3 contains 15 residues. Germline V CDR1 and CDR2: SEHNR, FQNEAQ (reference sequence). The V end was cut by 10 bases, the J end by 1 base, with 16 bases between. In nucleotides, the CDR3 is TGTGCCATTCTCCCGGAGGCCCGGAACACCGGGGAGCTGTTTTTT. Translated, it gives CAILPEARNTGELFF.

This clonotype was observed at least ten times. The chain links TRBV12-3 or TRBV12-4 to TRBJ2-2; a weak D match, TRBD1 (6 bases). The CDR3 has 15 amino acids. V gave up 6 bases and J gave up 6 bases, with 17 bases separating them. CDR3 sequence: CASRSQGHGAGELFF. CDR3 nucleotides: TGTGCCAGCAGGAGTCAGGGGCACGGAGCCGGGGAGCTGTTTTTT.

The chain couples TRBV19 to TRBJ1-2, with 9 bases fitting TRBD1. The CDR3 is 16 residues long. In germline, CDR1 is LNHDA, CDR2 SQIVND (reference sequence). V lost 7 bases to trimming and J lost 3 bases; unmatched junction nucleotides: 12. CDR3 amino acids: CASNSPDRGAHYGYTF. The CDR3 coding sequence is TGTGCCAGTAACTCCCCAGACAGGGGGGCCCACTATGGCTACACCTTC.

This clonotype was detected many times. The chain couples TRBV29-1 to TRBJ2-4; 8 bases fit TRBD1. CDR3 length: 12 residues. Germline values: CDR1 SQVTM, CDR2 ANQGSEA. V gave up 7 bases and J gave up 1 base; unmatched junction bases: 0. In nucleotides, the CDR3 is TGCAGCGGACAGGGGGCCAAAAACATTCAGTACTTC. Protein: CSGQGAKNIQYF.

This clonotype showed up many times. V and J are TRBV12-3 or TRBV12-4 and TRBJ1-1, with D unclear. This CDR3 has 11 amino acids. Deletions cut 3 bases from V and 3 bases from J, with 2 bases between. The CDR3 region has the DNA TGTGCCAGCAGTTTTTACACTGAAGCTTTCTTT. Its protein is CASSFYTEAFF.

This clonotype was picked up many times. V and J are TRBV10-3 and TRBJ2-3, with 7 positions matching TRBD2. CDR1 is ENHRY, CDR2 SYGVKD, per germline. The V segment lost 8 bases and the J segment 3 bases; nucleotides outside the gene matches: 5. The CDR3 runs to 13 residues. The CDR3 DNA follows: TGTGCCATCGGGGCTAGCGGTACAGATACGCAGTATTTT. Translation gives CAIGASGTDTQYF.

This clonotype was observed many times. The chain couples TRBV9 to TRBJ1-1; D uncertain. In germline, CDR1 is SGDLS, CDR2 YYNGEE. The CDR3 contains 14 residues. Trimming took 4 bases from V and 2 from J, leaving 12 bases between them. CDR3 DNA: TGTGCCAGCAGCCCAACGGGCCAAAACACTGAAGCTTTCTTT. Its translation is CASSPTGQNTEAFF. The whole variable domain, remainder taken from reference TRBV9 and TRBJ1-1, is DSGVTQTPKHLITATGQRVTLRCSPRSGDLSVYWYQQSLDQGLQFLIQYYNGEERAKGNILERFSAQQFPDLHSELNLSSLELGDSALYFCASSPTGQNTEAFFGQGTRLTVV.

This clonotype was counted at least ten times. The chain has TRBV28 and TRBJ1-2, with D possibly being TRBD1 (6 bases). The CDR3 contains 16 residues. The V gene lost 6 bases and the J gene lost 6 bases, with 23 bases spanning the gap. Germline lookup yields CDR1 MDHEN and CDR2 SYDVKM. CDR3 region: CASRGGVSSLGNGYTF. CDR3 DNA: TGTGCCAGCAGGGGGGGCGTTTCTTCCCTCGGAAATGGCTACACCTTC.

This clonotype was picked up many times. The chain recombines TRBV28 with TRBJ2-7; D could derive from TRBD1 or TRBD2 (5 bases each). The length of the CDR3 is 15 residues. Germline-derived CDR1 and CDR2 are MDHEN and SYDVKM. The V gene lost 6 bases and the J gene lost 1 base, with 16 bases spanning the gap. CDR3 sequence: CASRGPGTVSYEQYF. CDR3 DNA sequence: TGTGCCAGCAGGGGGCCCGGGACGGTTTCCTACGAGCAGTACTTC.

This clonotype has a count of ten or more. The DNA of the CDR3 is TGTGCCAGCAGCTTATACATCGACTCCTACGAGCAGTACTTC. It specifies CASSLYIDSYEQYF. The V and J genes are TRBV7-9 and TRBJ2-7; no clear D gene. The CDR3 totals 14 residues. V lost 2 bases to trimming and J lost 0 bases, with 8 bases between them. Germline CDR1 SEHNR, CDR2 FQNEAQ (reference sequence).

The chain employs TRBV6-5 and TRBJ2-3; 8 nucleotides line up with TRBD2. Germline trimming cut 7 bases from V and 5 bases from J; bases unmatched to any gene: 14. Germline V CDR1 and CDR2: MNHEY, SVGAGI. The CDR3 extends over 16 amino acids. This CDR3 reads CASKPRGGRRGDTQYF. Written as DNA, the CDR3 is TGTGCCAGCAAACCCCGTGGCGGGAGGAGAGGAGATACGCAGTATTTT.

This clonotype has at least ten counts. V and J are TRBV7-2 and TRBJ1-4, with 7 bases aligning to TRBD1. The germline V gene has CDR1 SGHTA and CDR2 FQGNSA. Trimming took 1 base from V and 8 from J; bases not matched to a gene: 7. This CDR3 region has 15 residues. CDR3 bases: TGTGCCAGCAGCTTAGATGGGACAGAAAACGAAAAACTGTTTTTT. Protein product: CASSLDGTENEKLFF.

This clonotype was seen a handful of times. The chain recombines TRBV5-3 with TRBJ2-7, with D possibly TRBD1 on 6 matching bases. TRBV5-3 is an ORF for which the function is uncertain. The CDR3 sequence is 14 residues long. V gave up 8 bases and J gave up 3 bases, with 18 bases separating them. CDR3 bases: TGTGCCAGCACAGGGTCACCCTGGGGCTACGAGCAGTACTTC. Its translation: CASTGSPWGYEQYF.